This is a list of T cell receptor beta chains from one sample in a study of cytomegalovirus exposure and HLA in healthy donors. Sequencing was performed with immunoSEQ multiplex PCR; in TCRdb, only in-frame clones are kept and a portion is missing. The sample yields approximately 160,000 clones, approximately 84% seen once. The sequenced material came from PBMCs. The receptors here all came from a woman aged 40 to 49 in good health and CMV-seropositive. The CDR3 runs from the conserved cysteine through the conserved F or W. A D gene is named only where the DNA matches it firmly. Some rows have no size entry. The others give once, few or many, or a class for an expanded clone.

size	V	D	J	DNA	CDR3
NA	TRBV9	TRBD1	TRBJ2-5	TGTGCCAGCAGCGTAGGGGACAGGGGGTCAGAGACCCAGTACTTC	CASSVGDRGSETQYF
NA	TRBV6-6	NA	TRBJ1-1	TGTGCCAGCAGAGACCCCTCGGGGGAGGAAGCTTTCTTT	CASRDPSGEEAFF
NA	TRBV30	TRBD1	TRBJ2-5	TGTGCCTGGAGACCAACAGGACAGGGGGCTAGGGCCCAGTACTTC	CAWRPTGQGARAQYF
NA	TRBV5-4	TRBD2	TRBJ2-7	TGTGCCAGCAGCTCCCCGAGTAGCGGGGGGGCCTACGAGCAGTACTTC	CASSSPSSGGAYEQYF
NA	TRBV19	NA	TRBJ2-7	TGTGCCAGTAGTATCTCCGGGGCCTACGAGCAGTACTTC	CASSISGAYEQYF
NA	TRBV15	NA	TRBJ2-2	TGTGCCACCAGCAGTGGAGAACGGTCGGTGGGGGAGCTGTTTTTT	CATSSGERSVGELFF
few	TRBV10-3	NA	TRBJ1-1	TGTGCCATCAGTGAAAAAGGGGGGGGGAACACTGAAGCTTTCTTT	CAISEKGGGNTEAFF
NA	TRBV30	NA	TRBJ1-5	TGTGCCTGGAGTGTACCAGGGGCCCGACGGGGCAATCAGCCCCAGCATTTT	CAWSVPGARRGNQPQHF
NA	TRBV28	TRBD1	TRBJ1-4	TGTGCCAGCAGCTCCGGACAGGGCGGTGAATTTGAAAAACTGTTTTTT	CASSSGQGGEFEKLFF
few	TRBV5-1	NA	TRBJ2-6	TGCGCCAGCAGCTTGGACACTGGGGCCAACGTCCTGACTTTC	CASSLDTGANVLTF
NA	TRBV30	TRBD1	TRBJ1-2	TGTGCCTGGAGCGGGGACAGGTATGGCTACACCTTC	CAWSGDRYGYTF
NA	TRBV6-5	NA	TRBJ2-6	TGTGCCAGCAGGAGGTCTGGGGCCAACGTCCTGACTTTC	CASRRSGANVLTF
NA	TRBV4-2	NA	TRBJ2-7	TGTGCCAGCAGCCAAGATTACGGGAACGGCTACGAGCAGTACTTC	CASSQDYGNGYEQYF
NA	TRBV19	TRBD1	TRBJ1-1	TGTGCCAGTAATCCGGGACAGGGGGCGAGATTGGACACTGAAGCTTTCTTT	CASNPGQGARLDTEAFF
NA	TRBV18	NA	TRBJ1-2	TGTGCCAGCTCACTGGACATCTATGGCTACACCTTC	CASSLDIYGYTF
NA	TRBV6-6	NA	TRBJ2-7	TGTGCCAGCAGTTACTCTATATTTCGCGAAGAGCAGTACTTC	CASSYSIFREEQYF
NA	TRBV9	NA	TRBJ2-7	TGTGCCAGCAGCGCTGGGGGGGCCAGGTACGAGCAGTACTTC	CASSAGGARYEQYF
NA	TRBV10-3	NA	TRBJ1-3	TGTGCCATCGGGGAGGCCTCTGGAAACACCATATATTTT	CAIGEASGNTIYF
NA	TRBV7-6	NA	TRBJ2-7	TGTGCCAGCAGCTTAGGCCAGAACTACGAGCAGTACTTC	CASSLGQNYEQYF
once	TRBV30	NA	TRBJ2-2	TGTGCCTCCCGAGCCCAGGGATTGCGGTGGACCGGGGAGCTGTTTTTT	CASRAQGLRWTGELFF
NA	TRBV7-9	NA	TRBJ2-3	TGTGCCAGCAGCTTATTCGGCAGGGGATCCGGAACAGATACGCAGTATTTT	CASSLFGRGSGTDTQYF
NA	TRBV6-1	NA	TRBJ1-1	TGTGCCAGCAGTGAAAGGCGGGGGAACACTGAAGCTTTCTTT	CASSERRGNTEAFF
NA	TRBV10-3	NA	TRBJ2-5	TGTGCCATCGGTCTTTCAGGGCCCCAGGAGACCCAGTACTTC	CAIGLSGPQETQYF
few	TRBV7-8	TRBD1	TRBJ2-7	TGTGCCAGCAGCTTTACGGCAGGGGGCCGGGAGCAGTACTTC	CASSFTAGGREQYF
NA	TRBV7-9	TRBD1	TRBJ1-1	TGTGCCAGCAGCCGCAGGGACAGAAAAAACACTGAAGCTTTCTTT	CASSRRDRKNTEAFF
NA	TRBV29-1	NA	TRBJ2-4	TGCAGCGTTGAGGAGGGTAACCGTCAGTACTTC	CSVEEGNRQYF
once	TRBV28	NA	TRBJ1-1	TGTGCCAGCACTTCCGATCCGAGATATGAAGCTTTCTTT	CASTSDPRYEAFF
NA	TRBV5-1	TRBD2	TRBJ2-1	TGCGCCAGCAGTTCCACTAGCGGGGGTGCCTACAATGAGCAGTTCTTC	CASSSTSGGAYNEQFF
NA	TRBV7-2	TRBD1	TRBJ1-1	TGTGCCAGCAGCTTGACAGGGGGCAACACTGAAGCTTTCTTT	CASSLTGGNTEAFF
once	TRBV15	NA	TRBJ2-1	TGTGCCACCACCGATCGGGGTAAGGTAGTTGATGAGCAGTTCTTC	CATTDRGKVVDEQFF
NA	TRBV5-1	TRBD2	TRBJ2-1	TGCGCCAGCAGTAGCATAGCGGGGGCCCGTTACAATGAGCAGTTCTTC	CASSSIAGARYNEQFF
NA	TRBV27	NA	TRBJ1-5	TGTGCCAGCAGAGAGACAGTCTATAGCAATCAGCCCCAGCATTTT	CASRETVYSNQPQHF
NA	TRBV13	TRBD1	TRBJ2-2	TGTGCCAGCAGCTTTGTTGGACAGGGCGAGGAGCTGTTTTTT	CASSFVGQGEELFF
once	TRBV15	NA	TRBJ2-7	TGTGCCACCAGCAGAGGGGGGCCCGGGAACGAGCAGTACTTC	CATSRGGPGNEQYF
NA	TRBV28	TRBD1	TRBJ1-3	TGTGCCAGCAGTAAACCGGGACAGGGGTCAAACACCATATATTTT	CASSKPGQGSNTIYF
NA	TRBV28	TRBD1	TRBJ1-1	TGTGCCAGCAGTTTAAGGACAGGGTACGGCGCTTTCTTT	CASSLRTGYGAFF
NA	TRBV2	TRBD1	TRBJ2-7	TGTGCCAGCACTCGGGACAGGGCCTACGAGCAGTACTTC	CASTRDRAYEQYF
NA	TRBV6-1	NA	TRBJ1-6	TGTGCCAGCATTACAGGGTTCGGGAATTCACCCCTCCACTTT	CASITGFGNSPLHF
NA	TRBV7-2	NA	TRBJ2-1	TGTGCCAGCAGCTCTGACCCCGCGGGACGGGAGCAGTTCTTC	CASSSDPAGREQFF
NA	TRBV5-1	NA	TRBJ2-3	TGCGCCAGCAGCTTGGACCCTCGACGGGTCATCACAGATACGCAGTATTTT	CASSLDPRRVITDTQYF
NA	TRBV21-1	NA	TRBJ2-1	TGTGCCAGCAGCAAATCGGAGCCACTCTCCTACAATGAGCAGTTCTTC	CASSKSEPLSYNEQFF
NA	TRBV6-5	NA	TRBJ1-3	TGTGCCAGCAGAATGAACAGGGAGTTGGGAAACACCATATATTTT	CASRMNRELGNTIYF
NA	TRBV19	NA	TRBJ1-2	TGTGCCAGTAGTATAGATCTCCTGTCCGGGGGGACCTCTGGCTACACCTTC	CASSIDLLSGGTSGYTF
NA	TRBV30	TRBD1	TRBJ1-6	TGTGCCTGGAGTGTCCAGGGGGTTAATTCACCCCTCCACTTT	CAWSVQGVNSPLHF
NA	TRBV13	TRBD2	TRBJ2-3	TGTGCCAGCAGCTTAGGTGTGTGGCCTAGCGGGGGGATCACAGATACGCAGTATTTT	CASSLGVWPSGGITDTQYF
NA	TRBV27	TRBD2	TRBJ2-6	TGTGCCAGCAGTCCGACGGGAGGAGTGTCTGGGGCCAACGGCCTGACTTTC	CASSPTGGVSGANGLTF
NA	TRBV4-2	NA	TRBJ1-2	TGTGCCAGCAGCCGGAACTTGGACAGCCGCGACGACTATGGCTACACCTTC	CASSRNLDSRDDYGYTF
once	TRBV4-2	TRBD1	TRBJ1-2	TGTGCCAGCAGACAGGGGCAAGAAGATGGCTACACCTTC	CASRQGQEDGYTF
NA	TRBV6-6	NA	TRBJ1-4	TGTGCCAGCAGTTACGGGGCTTGGGGTGAAAAACTGTTTTTT	CASSYGAWGEKLFF
NA	TRBV19	TRBD1	TRBJ2-7	TGTGCCAGTAGTATGGGACAGGCCTACGAGCAGTACTTC	CASSMGQAYEQYF
NA	TRBV28	NA	TRBJ1-2	TGTGCCAGCCGCGGGGGGGGAGCTAACTATGGCTACACCTTC	CASRGGGANYGYTF
NA	TRBV6-5	NA	TRBJ2-4	TGTGCCAGCAGTTACTCGGCCGCTGTTGGCATTCAGTACTTC	CASSYSAAVGIQYF
NA	TRBV9	NA	TRBJ1-1	TGTGCCAGCGGATGGGCCGCAGACACTGAAGCTTTCTTT	CASGWAADTEAFF